This T cell receptor beta chain was found in a study of CD8+CD57+ T cells in acquired aplastic anemia. The overall study: Sorted CD4+ and CD8+ cells yielded DNA averaging approximately 3 ug. CD4+ reads averaged roughly 9.9 million in healthy donors.

Study-wide points: Patients and controls shared 25 to 35 CD8+ CDR3 sequences, which appeared highly expressed in patients and within their immunodominant clones. CD8+ Simpson's diversity showed no significant patient-control difference.

A word on this clonotype: Its antigen is still unknown.

TCR beta VDJ and CDR3 were profiled, and genomic DNA was the template. TCRdb re-derived calls from the reads in MiXCR, one entry per CDR3 protein. Of roughly 58,000 distinct CDR3 sequences in the sample, 45% to 70% were seen once. This CDR3 is 14 amino acids long. V was shortened by 5 bases and J by 0 bases, with 11 bases between the two germline ends. Germline V gene sequence: CDR1 SGHTA, CDR2 FQGTGA. This sequence originates from a human donor in good health, serving as a control. The chain couples TRBV7-3 to TRBJ2-7; D is undetermined. The sample was sorted CD4+, CD8+, or CD8+CD57+ T cells (not recorded which) from PBMCs. The CDR3 here is CASSQAVGSYEQYF. In DNA form, the CDR3 reads TGTGCCAGCAGCCAAGCAGTGGGCTCCTACGAGCAGTACTTC.